A selection of T cell receptor beta chains follows, all from one sample in a study of T cells in Graves' hyperthyroidism and ophthalmopathy. TCRdb recomputed calls from the multiplex PCR reads with MiXCR, one row per CDR3 protein. The repertoire holds 250,000 to 300,000 distinct CDR3 sequences, about 14% seen once, with approximately 12% in the top ten. Material for sequencing was blood. The receptor set was obtained from a woman in her thirties or forties with Graves' hyperthyroidism that later progressed to Graves' ophthalmopathy. CDR3s include the opening cysteine and the closing phenylalanine or tryptophan. A D gene is named only where the DNA matches it firmly. Clone sizes are given selectively: once, few, many, or a class where the clone is expanded.

V,D,J,size,CDR3,DNA
TRBV12-3/TRBV12-4,-,TRBJ2-1,many,CASSPHNEQFF,TGTGCCAGCAGTCCGCACAATGAGCAGTTCTTC
TRBV15,-,TRBJ1-5,many,CATSRGHRTAYSNQPQHF,TGTGCCACCAGCAGAGGCCATCGGACAGCTTATAGCAATCAGCCCCAGCATTTT
TRBV7-8,-,TRBJ2-2,many,CASSLDRFNTGELFF,TGTGCCAGCAGCTTAGACAGGTTTAACACCGGGGAGCTGTTTTTT
TRBV7-3,-,TRBJ1-1,few,CASSLTSGPAGTEAFF,TGTGCCAGCAGCTTAACGTCGGGTCCGGCTGGCACTGAAGCTTTCTTT
TRBV19,TRBD2,TRBJ2-3,-,CASSIVGLAGGTDTQYF,TGTGCCAGTAGTATAGTGGGACTAGCGGGGGGTACAGATACGCAGTATTTT
TRBV13,TRBD2,TRBJ2-3,many,CASSTTSGRGTDTQYF,TGTGCCAGCAGCACGACTAGCGGGAGGGGCACAGATACGCAGTATTTT
TRBV6-1,TRBD1,TRBJ1-3,many,CASSFRTGEDGNTIYF,TGTGCCAGCAGTTTCCGGACAGGGGAGGACGGAAACACCATATATTTT
TRBV20-1,-,TRBJ2-5,many,CSALRGSETQYF,TGCAGTGCCCTCCGGGGGTCAGAGACCCAGTACTTC
TRBV20-1,-,TRBJ2-4,many,CSARNTLAKNIQYF,TGCAGTGCTAGAAACACCCTAGCCAAAAACATTCAGTACTTC
TRBV6-5,-,TRBJ2-7,many,CASSYGRGSYEQYF,TGTGCCAGCAGTTATGGTAGAGGTTCCTACGAGCAGTACTTC
TRBV7-3,-,TRBJ2-3,few,CASSPGLGGADTQYF,TGTGCCAGCAGCCCCGGTCTAGGAGGGGCAGATACGCAGTATTTT
TRBV19,TRBD1,TRBJ2-3,few,CASSMGQGVPLGTDTQYF,TGTGCCAGTAGTATGGGGCAGGGGGTGCCCCTAGGCACAGATACGCAGTATTTT
TRBV18,-,TRBJ2-7,-,CASSQNPPSYEQYF,TGTGCCAGCTCACAAAACCCCCCATCCTACGAGCAGTACTTC
TRBV7-9,TRBD2,TRBJ2-3,many,CASSPSGGSSDTQYF,TGTGCCAGCAGCCCCTCCGGGGGGAGTTCAGATACGCAGTATTTT
TRBV7-9,-,TRBJ2-1,few,CASSGAPSSYNGQFF,TGTGCCAGCAGCGGGGCACCGAGCTCCTACAATGGGCAGTTCTTC
TRBV5-1,-,TRBJ2-2,few,CASSLVRRKGGPTGELFF,TGCGCCAGCAGCTTGGTCCGGCGGAAGGGGGGCCCCACCGGGGAGCTGTTTTTT
TRBV20-1,-,TRBJ2-5,many,CSARDFLARETQYF,TGCAGTGCTAGAGATTTCCTAGCACGGGAGACCCAGTACTTC
TRBV18,-,TRBJ1-6,many,CASSPKNSPLHF,TGTGCCAGCTCACCAAAGAATTCACCCCTCCACTTT
TRBV7-2,TRBD2,TRBJ2-3,many,CASSLALAGIDTQYF,TGTGCCAGCAGCTTAGCCCTAGCGGGGATAGATACGCAGTATTTT
TRBV7-8,-,TRBJ2-2,many,CASSLAVTNTGELFF,TGTGCCAGCAGCTTAGCGGTTACGAACACCGGGGAGCTGTTTTTT
TRBV28,TRBD1,TRBJ2-1,many,CASSLLQGVNEQFF,TGTGCCAGCAGTTTGTTACAGGGGGTCAATGAGCAGTTCTTC
TRBV9,-,TRBJ2-5,many,CASKGLAETQYF,TGTGCCAGCAAAGGCCTAGCTGAGACCCAGTACTTC
TRBV18,-,TRBJ1-1,many,CASSSDQNTEAFF,TGTGCCAGCTCATCCGACCAGAACACTGAAGCTTTCTTT
TRBV5-1,TRBD2,TRBJ2-1,few,CASSPPWGGRGNEQFF,TGCGCCAGCAGCCCCCCTTGGGGAGGGCGTGGTAATGAGCAGTTCTTC
TRBV27,-,TRBJ2-2,few,CASSWGGLVTGELFF,TGTGCCAGCAGTTGGGGCGGCCTAGTGACCGGGGAGCTGTTTTTT
TRBV6-1,-,TRBJ2-7,many,CASSSLVGDSYEQYF,TGTGCCAGCAGTTCCTTAGTGGGAGATAGCTACGAGCAGTACTTC
TRBV15,TRBD2,TRBJ2-1,many,CATIGSREGRYNEQFF,TGTGCCACCATAGGTTCGCGGGAGGGCCGATACAATGAGCAGTTCTTC
TRBV5-1,TRBD2,TRBJ2-3,-,CASGFLADSTDTQYF,TGCGCCAGCGGATTCCTAGCGGATAGCACAGATACGCAGTATTTT
TRBV2,TRBD1,TRBJ2-1,-,CASRADREVVDEQFF,TGTGCCAGCAGGGCGGACAGGGAAGTGGTTGATGAGCAGTTCTTC
TRBV7-9,-,TRBJ1-4,-,CASSLGYNEKLFF,TGTGCCAGCAGCTTGGGGTATAATGAAAAACTGTTTTTT
TRBV5-1,-,TRBJ2-1,many,CASSSGYNEQFF,TGCGCCAGCAGCTCCGGGTACAATGAGCAGTTCTTC
TRBV5-1,TRBD1,TRBJ2-2,many,CASRQGSGELFF,TGCGCCAGTAGACAGGGAAGCGGGGAGCTGTTTTTT
TRBV7-9,-,TRBJ2-1,many,CASSAAPHNEQFF,TGTGCCAGCAGCGCCGCGCCGCACAATGAGCAGTTCTTC
TRBV28,TRBD2,TRBJ2-7,-,CASSTGTSGRSVWYEQYF,TGTGCCAGCAGTACTGGGACTAGCGGGAGATCTGTGTGGTACGAGCAGTACTTC
TRBV10-3,-,TRBJ2-7,few,CAIKGGTGYSYEQYF,TGTGCCATCAAGGGGGGCACAGGGTACTCCTACGAGCAGTACTTC
TRBV19,-,TRBJ2-3,many,CASSIDPYGGRTDTQYF,TGTGCCAGTAGTATAGATCCGTATGGAGGTCGCACAGATACGCAGTATTTT
TRBV7-9,TRBD2,TRBJ2-1,many,CASSLNTRRLAGGSYEQFF,TGTGCCAGCAGCTTAAACACTCGTAGACTAGCGGGAGGGTCATATGAGCAGTTCTTC
TRBV9,-,TRBJ2-1,many,CASSVVGNSYNEQFF,TGTGCCAGCAGCGTAGTGGGGAACTCCTACAATGAGCAGTTCTTC
TRBV5-6,-,TRBJ2-2,few,CASSLYDNTGELFF,TGTGCCAGCAGCTTGTATGATAACACCGGGGAGCTGTTTTTT
TRBV7-9,-,TRBJ2-5,once,CASSYGGKRGETQYF,TGTGCCAGCAGCTATGGAGGGAAAAGGGGAGAGACCCAGTACTTC
TRBV7-9,-,TRBJ2-1,few,CASSPAPGDGRYNEQFF,TGTGCCAGCAGCCCTGCTCCTGGGGACGGACGCTACAATGAGCAGTTCTTC
TRBV28,-,TRBJ2-5,-,CASRPRTVAGETQYF,TGTGCCAGCAGACCGCGGACGGTCGCAGGGGAGACCCAGTACTTC
TRBV19,-,TRBJ1-6,-,CASSIDHAAKHSPLHF,TGTGCCAGTAGTATAGATCACGCGGCGAAGCATTCACCCCTCCACTTT
TRBV30,-,TRBJ1-1,-,CAWSVQGSRTEAFF,TGTGCCTGGAGTGTACAAGGGAGTCGGACTGAAGCTTTCTTT
TRBV6-1,-,TRBJ2-3,many,CASRRRGGSTDTQYF,TGTGCCAGCAGGAGAAGGGGCGGGAGCACAGATACGCAGTATTTT
TRBV27,-,TRBJ1-5,many,CASSRTRNQPQHF,TGTGCCAGCAGCCGGACAAGAAATCAGCCCCAGCATTTT
TRBV11-1,-,TRBJ1-5,many,CASSLERNQPQHF,TGTGCCAGCAGCTTAGAACGCAATCAGCCCCAGCATTTT
TRBV28,-,TRBJ2-7,many,CASRNTGNPSYEQYF,TGTGCCAGCAGGAACACAGGGAACCCTTCCTACGAGCAGTACTTC